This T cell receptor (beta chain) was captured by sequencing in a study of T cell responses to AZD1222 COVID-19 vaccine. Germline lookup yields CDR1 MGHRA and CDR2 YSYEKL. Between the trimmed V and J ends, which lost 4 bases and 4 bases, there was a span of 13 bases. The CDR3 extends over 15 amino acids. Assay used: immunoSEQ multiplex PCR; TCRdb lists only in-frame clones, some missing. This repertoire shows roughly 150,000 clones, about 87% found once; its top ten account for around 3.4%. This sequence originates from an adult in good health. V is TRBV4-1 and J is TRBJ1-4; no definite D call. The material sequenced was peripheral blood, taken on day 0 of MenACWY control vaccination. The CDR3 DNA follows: TGCGCCAGCAGCCCTTTAACCCTGAATAATGAAAAACTGTTTTTT. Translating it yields CASSPLTLNNEKLFF.